These 26 T cell receptor beta chains were sequenced from one sample in a study of Graves' ophthalmopathy and Graves' hyperthyroidism. CDR3 regions of TCR beta were amplified from RNA transcripts. HTBI primers served in a first-round RT-PCR, which a second-round multiplex PCR followed. TCRdb re-derived calls from the multiplex PCR reads in MiXCR, one entry per CDR3 protein. In the table there are hundreds of thousands of distinct CDR3 sequences, around an eighth of which are singletons. Source material: blood. The source of these receptors is a woman aged 25-40 years with Graves' ophthalmopathy.

This clonotype came up many times. The chain has TRBV27 and TRBJ1-5, with D hard to call. Germline V CDR1 and CDR2: MNHEY, SMNVEV (reference sequence). The CDR3 is 14 residues long. V was clipped by 5 bases and J by 3 bases, with 11 bases between them. The CDR3 here is CASSQAGYNQPQHF. In DNA, the CDR3 is TGTGCCAGCAGTCAAGCAGGATACAATCAGCCCCAGCATTTT.

Many counts were recorded for this clonotype. The chain couples TRBV28 to TRBJ1-5; no reliable D call. V was clipped by 6 bases and J by 9 bases, with 15 bases between them. Per germline, CDR1 MDHEN and CDR2 SYDVKM. The CDR3 runs 13 residues. In DNA, the CDR3 is TGTGCCAGCAGCCAGAGGGTGATACGGCCCCAGCATTTT. Protein product: CASSQRVIRPQHF.

This clonotype was seen ten or more times. This rearrangement joins TRBV6-1 to TRBJ1-1; D is ambiguous. The CDR3 runs to 17 residues. Trimming took off 0 bases at V and 2 bases at J, with 16 bases between the two ends. Looked up from germline, CDR1 is MNHNS and CDR2 is SASEGT. CDR3 sequence (DNA): TGTGCCAGCAGTGAAGCGCTTCTCAAGGGAGAAAACACTGAAGCTTTCTTT. It yields the protein CASSEALLKGENTEAFF.

This clonotype was recorded many times. The chain couples TRBV20-1 to TRBJ2-7, with D possibly matching TRBD1 (5 bases). The V end was cut by 0 bases, the J end by 0 bases, with 15 bases between. Germline CDR1 and CDR2: DFQATT and SNEGSKA (reference sequence). The CDR3 consists of 16 residues. Here the CDR3 reads CSARDWARTFSYEQYF. The DNA of the CDR3 is TGCAGTGCTAGAGATTGGGCCAGGACATTCTCCTACGAGCAGTACTTC.

This clonotype showed up many times. This sequence joins TRBV12-3 or TRBV12-4 and TRBJ1-1, with D hard to call. The CDR3 covers 15 residues. Trimming shortened V by 8 bases and J by 1 base, and 17 bases separated the two germline ends. For the CDR3, the DNA is TGTGCCAGCCTCCTTCTCGGGTACACGAACACTGAAGCTTTCTTT. It encodes CASLLLGYTNTEAFF.

This clonotype was counted many times. As DNA, the CDR3 is TGTGCCAGCAGTTACTCTTCGCTGTCTCACGAGCAGTACTTC. Its translation: CASSYSSLSHEQYF. The chain couples TRBV6-5 to TRBJ2-7, with unresolved D. Germline-derived CDR1 and CDR2 are MNHEY and SVGAGI. This CDR3 is built from 14 residues. Deletions cut 0 bases from V and 5 bases from J, with 11 bases between.

This clonotype has only a few counts. The rearrangement links TRBV7-9 to TRBJ1-2, with 7 bases aligning to TRBD1. Germline lookup yields CDR1 SEHNR and CDR2 FQNEAQ (reference sequence). Trimming removed 0 bases from V and 4 bases from J; junction bases left unmatched: 5. CDR3 size: 15 residues. The CDR3 here is CASSLALGGSYGYTF. The CDR3 DNA reads as TGTGCCAGCAGCTTAGCCCTAGGGGGCTCCTATGGCTACACCTTC.

In its sample, this clonotype was seen many times. The rearrangement links TRBV6-1 to TRBJ2-2; TRBD1 is a possible D gene (5 bases). Trimming shortened V by 6 bases and J by 0 bases, and 11 bases separated the two germline ends. CDR1 is MNHNS, CDR2 SASEGT, per germline. The CDR3 is 15 residues long. The CDR3 spells CASRQTVTNTGELFF. The DNA of the CDR3 is TGTGCCAGCAGACAGACAGTTACGAACACCGGGGAGCTGTTTTTT.

The chain has TRBV4-1 and TRBJ2-7, with 11 bases aligning to TRBD1. The germline V gene has CDR1 MGHRA and CDR2 YSYEKL. This CDR3 has 17 residues. Losses at the gene ends were 1 base for V and 4 bases for J; bases not matched to a gene: 9. CDR3 DNA sequence: TGCGCCAGCAGCCAAGTGGCGCCGCGGGACAGGGGGTACGAGCAGTACTTC. This encodes CASSQVAPRDRGYEQYF.

This clonotype was detected a few times. The rearrangement joins TRBV15 to TRBJ1-1; D is possibly TRBD1 (6 bases). V lost 4 bases, J lost 1 base, and 10 bases lay in between. The length of the CDR3 is 14 residues. Germline assignment: CDR1 LNHNV and CDR2 YYDKDF (reference sequence). CDR3 sequence: CATSTGQSNTEAFF. DNA of the CDR3: TGTGCCACCAGCACGGGACAATCGAACACTGAAGCTTTCTTT.

This clonotype turned up a few times. The CDR3 region has the DNA TGTGCCAGCAGCTTAGGTAGGGGGATCTACGAGCAGTACTTC. Translated: CASSLGRGIYEQYF. The V and J genes are TRBV7-9 and TRBJ2-7; tentative D call: TRBD1 (6 bases). The ends were cut back, 1 base at V and 3 bases at J, with 10 bases in the middle. The CDR3 runs to 14 residues. Per the germline V gene, CDR1 is SEHNR and CDR2 is FQNEAQ (reference sequence).

This clonotype was seen repeatedly, ten times or more. The V and J genes are TRBV13 and TRBJ2-7, with D perhaps given as TRBD1 or TRBD2 (6 bases each). V gave up 5 bases and J gave up 9 bases, with 26 bases separating them. In germline, CDR1 is PRHDT, CDR2 FYEKMQ (reference sequence). The CDR3 runs to 16 residues. Written as DNA, the CDR3 is TGTGCCAGCAGCCCAACGGGGGCAGGGTCCCGCAGGGGGCAGTACTTC. It encodes CASSPTGAGSRRGQYF.

This clonotype came up a few times. V gene TRBV19 combines with J gene TRBJ2-2; TRBD2 matches 10 bases. V shed 6 bases, J shed 6 bases, and the junction held 7 bases outside the gene matches. This CDR3 comprises 15 residues. Germline values: CDR1 LNHDA, CDR2 SQIVND (reference sequence). The CDR3 protein is CASREGLAIAGELFF. CDR3 coding DNA: TGTGCCAGTAGGGAGGGACTAGCGATCGCCGGGGAGCTGTTTTTT.

At least ten counts were recorded for this clonotype. The rearrangement uses TRBV30 and TRBJ1-2; D uncertain. The CDR3 is made up of 13 amino acids. The germline gives CDR1 GTSNPN, CDR2 SVGIG (reference sequence). Between the trimmed V and J ends, which lost 0 bases and 3 bases, there was a span of 8 bases. CDR3 DNA sequence: TGTGCCTGGAGTGTAGGGTCCTACTATGGCTACACCTTC. This sequence encodes CAWSVGSYYGYTF.

Many counts were recorded for this clonotype. This sequence joins TRBV6-1 and TRBJ1-1, with unresolved D. CDR1 and CDR2 from the germline V gene are MNHNS and SASEGT. There are 14 residues in the CDR3. The ends were cut back, 2 bases at V and 10 bases at J, with 17 bases in the middle. CDR3 DNA: TGTGCCAGCAGTGAAACCAGAGGCCCCGAGGGAGCTTTCTTT. Amino acid sequence: CASSETRGPEGAFF.

The sample holds many counts of this clonotype. J is TRBJ1-1 and V is TRBV12-3 or TRBV12-4; D uncertain. The CDR3 length is 14 residues. The V and J ends lost 7 bases and 2 bases respectively, with 14 bases between them. The CDR3 coding sequence is TGTGCCAGCACCAAAATAGGTCTAAACACTGAAGCTTTCTTT. Residues: CASTKIGLNTEAFF.

Of note for this clonotype: One end of the junction varies from germline; a read error may be responsible. The chain employs TRBV12-3 or TRBV12-4 and TRBJ2-7; possibly TRBD2 for D (7 bases). This CDR3 has 15 amino acids. In DNA, the CDR3 is TGTGCCAGCAGTTTAAGGGGGGGGAGATCCTACGATCAGTACTTC. It specifies CASSLRGGRSYDQYF.

In the case of this clonotype: One end of the junction is discordant with germline, which a read error may explain. V usage is TRBV11-3 and J usage is TRBJ2-5, with a possible D match to TRBD2 (6 bases). The CDR3 is 14 residues long. Germline-derived CDR1 and CDR2 are SGHNT and YENEEA. The CDR3 coding sequence is TGTGCCGGCAGCTTAGCGAGGGGAGGAGAGACCCAGTACTTC. Its translation: CAGSLARGGETQYF.

This clonotype was seen ten or more times. This sequence joins TRBV28 and TRBJ2-4; D may correspond to TRBD1 or TRBD2 (5 bases each). The CDR3 has 14 residues. Germline values: CDR1 MDHEN, CDR2 SYDVKM. The germline V and J ends were trimmed by 4 bases and 1 base, with 8 bases remaining between them. This chain's CDR3 is CASSSGAAKNIQYF. Written as DNA, the CDR3 is TGTGCCAGCAGTTCCGGGGCGGCCAAAAACATTCAGTACTTC.

In this sample, this clonotype turned up many times. The V gene is TRBV6-2 or TRBV6-3, the J gene TRBJ2-2, with TRBD2 matching 9 bases. The CDR3 contains 16 residues. V lost 6 bases and J lost 1; bases outside the gene matches: 6. Germline V lookup: CDR1 MNHEY, CDR2 SVGEGT. This CDR3 is CASRKVAGENTGELFF. CDR3 nucleotides: TGTGCCAGCAGAAAGGTAGCGGGAGAGAACACCGGGGAGCTGTTTTTT.

The chain employs TRBV7-2 and TRBJ2-7; D remains ambiguous. The V end was cut by 5 bases, the J end by 0 bases, with 11 bases between. The CDR3 is 14 amino acids. The germline V gene encodes CDR1 SGHTA and CDR2 FQGNSA. CDR3 sequence: CASSDYLSSYEQYF. CDR3 sequence (DNA): TGTGCCAGCAGCGATTACCTGAGCTCCTACGAGCAGTACTTC.

This chain links TRBV4-1 with TRBJ1-5; D gene uncertain. The CDR3 runs to 13 residues. V lost 0 bases to trimming and J lost 9 bases, with 9 bases between them. Per the germline V gene, CDR1 is MGHRA and CDR2 is YSYEKL. The CDR3 DNA is TGCGCCAGCAGCCAAGACCCCTATACGCCCCAGCATTTT. Protein: CASSQDPYTPQHF.

This clonotype turned up a few times. This chain joins TRBV5-5 and TRBJ2-5, with 7 bases fitting TRBD1. Germline CDR1 and CDR2: SGHKS and YYEKEE (reference sequence). V was clipped by 4 bases and J by 4 bases; unmatched bases: 10. The CDR3 covers 15 residues. The CDR3 DNA reads TGTGCCAGCAGCCGAGGGACAGAGGCCAGAGAGACCCAGTACTTC. It translates to CASSRGTEARETQYF.

The chain employs TRBV11-1 and TRBJ2-6; D is uncertain. With 6 bases removed from V and 0 bases from J, the gap between germline ends came to 12 bases. This CDR3 spans 16 amino acids. CDR1 is SGHAT, CDR2 FQDESV, per germline (reference sequence). The CDR3, as DNA: TGTGCCAGCAGGCCGACCCCATCCTCTGGGGCCAACGTCCTGACTTTC. It yields the protein CASRPTPSSGANVLTF. Based on the CDR3 plus reference TRBV11-1 and TRBJ2-6, the full variable domain is EAEVAQSPRYKITEKSQAVAFWCDPISGHATLYWYRQILGQGPELLVQFQDESVVDDSQLPKDRFSAERLKGVDSTLKIQPAELGDSAMYLCASRPTPSSGANVLTFGAGSRLTVL.

This clonotype came up many times. V gene TRBV27 combines with J gene TRBJ2-7, with D perhaps matching TRBD1 or TRBD2 (5 bases each). The CDR3 is 15 amino acids. V lost 5 bases and J 1 base, leaving 15 bases between the germline ends. CDR1 is MNHEY and CDR2 is SMNVEV in the germline V gene (reference sequence). The CDR3 bases are TGTGCCAGCAGTCGAGGGGCAGATTCTTCCTACGAGCAGTACTTC. Its protein product is CASSRGADSSYEQYF.

In its sample, this clonotype was seen many times. The chain is built from TRBV6-2 or TRBV6-3 and TRBJ2-2, with TRBD2 identical over 9 bases. The CDR3 covers 18 residues. V gave up 7 bases and J gave up 0 bases; unmatched junction bases: 12. Germline CDR1 is MNHEY and CDR2 is SVGEGT. The CDR3 region is CASTDSSGRHANTGELFF. In DNA form, the CDR3 reads TGTGCCAGCACAGACAGTAGCGGGAGACACGCGAACACCGGGGAGCTGTTTTTT.